This TCR beta chain is from a study of OX40 agonist ivuxolimab in advanced cancers. Patients were ruled out by autoimmune disease history or systemic immunosuppression. Germline V gene data show CDR1 as SGHTA and CDR2 as FQGNSA. The germline V and J ends were trimmed by 1 base and 1 base, with 14 bases remaining between them. The CDR3 consists of 17 residues. Produced via immunoSEQ multiplex PCR; TCRdb's table is partial and in-frame only. The sample records some 25,000 clones, roughly 80% being singletons. The V and J genes are TRBV7-2 and TRBJ2-1; possible D gene TRBD2, 6 bases. The source material was CD4+ or CD8+ T cells sorted from blood, sampled in a trial of the OX40 agonist ivuxolimab. The origin of this receptor is an adult with an advanced solid tumor such as melanoma, head and neck, liver or kidney cancer. CDR3 sequence (DNA): TGTGCCAGCAGCTTAGACCCGGGCGGGACTTCCTACAATGAGCAGTTCTTC. Translation gives CASSLDPGGTSYNEQFF.